What follows is one TCR beta chain and its context. What it binds is unknown. The source of the sample is a study of identifying expanded T cells in peripheral blood. Study-level findings and limits: Differentially abundant clones: approximately 1.3 between replicates, about 16 at two to three weeks, less than 20 at four.

Produced via immunoSEQ multiplex PCR; TCRdb's table is partial and in-frame only. This table holds 65,000 to 95,000 clones, 84% found once. Collection occurred without any documented infections or immune events in donors. The TCR comes from a person aged 18 to 75 in good health. The sample consisted of blood.

DNA for the CDR3: TGTGCCAGCAGTTCCCGGGACAGGGTAGCCGAGCAGTACTTC. Translation: CASSSRDRVAEQYF. This rearrangement joins TRBV25-1 to TRBJ2-7; 9 nucleotides align to TRBD1. The CDR3 consists of 14 residues. Germline trimming cut 5 bases from V and 6 bases from J; bases unmatched to any gene: 8. Germline V gives CDR1 MGHDK, CDR2 SYGVNS.